One sample yielded the 27 T cell receptor beta chains listed below, sequenced in a study of T cell clonality in common variable immunodeficiency. The antigens of these receptors remain unknown. TCRdb's copy holds only in-frame clones and misses some; the assay was immunoSEQ multiplex PCR. The sample has about 15,000 clones, none seen only once. General observations from the study: Common variable immunodeficiency TCR beta sequences reportedly had fewer deletions and N-nucleotide insertions.

The specimen sequenced was peripheral blood mononuclear cells. The receptors shown here come from a human donor with common variable immunodeficiency.

As for this clone: The sequence runs out 3 residues before the end of the CDR3; the remainder is reconstructed from the germline J gene. The gene calls are TRBV18 and TRBJ2-5; 11 nucleotides agree with TRBD2. Trimming cost V 3 bases and J 1 base; bases outside gene matches: 1. The CDR3 sequence is 15 residues long. The V gene's germline CDR1 is KGHSH and CDR2 LQKENI. The covered CDR3 bases are TGTGCCAGCTCACCTAGCGGGGGGGCCCAAGAGACC. Translating it yields CASSPSGGAQET. From start to end, the CDR3 is CASSPSGGAQETQYF.

CDR3 bases read: TGTGCCAGCAGCTTAGCTAGAGGGGTCGTGGGC. This encodes CASSLARGVVG. Given in full, the CDR3 is CASSLARGVVGYTF. The chain has TRBV7-9 and TRBJ1-2, with D maybe TRBD1 (5 bases). The CDR3 end is not reached by the read, which stops 3 residues before it; the germline J gene fills it in. In germline, CDR1 is SEHNR, CDR2 FQNEAQ (reference sequence). The CDR3 length is 14 residues. The whole variable domain, remainder taken from reference TRBV7-9 and TRBJ1-2, is DTGVSQNPRHKITKRGQNVTFRCDPISEHNRLYWYRQTLGQGPEFLTYFQNEAQLEKSRLLSDRFSAERPKGSFSTLEIQRTEQGDSAMYLCASSLARGVVGYTFGSGTRLTVV.

In regard to this clone: The read terminates 3 residues before the CDR3 end, so the remaining end is supplied by the germline J gene. The chain joins TRBV6-1 to TRBJ2-5; D might be TRBD2 (5 bases). CDR1 and CDR2 (germline): MNHNS, SASEGT. Trimming removed 3 bases from V and 5 bases from J, with 16 bases in between. This CDR3 contains 15 residues. This CDR3 reads CASSEGSLTGETQYF. The DNA read from the CDR3 is TGTGCCAGCAGTGAGGGTAGCCTTACGGGGGAGACC.

There are many counts of this clone. The CDR3 end lies 3 residues beyond the end of the read and is filled in from the germline J gene. The chain carries TRBV4-2 and TRBJ1-5, with D hard to call. Trimming pared 4 bases from V and 0 bases from J, leaving 25 bases between. There are 20 residues in the CDR3. CDR1 LGHNA and CDR2 YNFKEQ come from the germline V gene. CDR3: CASSPFVRSRLSYSNQPQHF. The CDR3 bases that were read are TGTGCCAGCAGCCCCTTTGTGAGGTCTAGGCTTTCTTATAGCAATCAGCCC.

Regarding this clone: The missing CDR3 end, 3 residues past where the read stops, is filled in from the germline J gene. V is TRBV7-9 and J is TRBJ2-7; maybe TRBD1 (6 bases). Germline loops: CDR1 SEHNR, CDR2 FQNEAQ (reference sequence). The CDR3 has 13 amino acids. The V gene lost 2 bases and the J gene lost 3 bases, with 8 bases spanning the gap. CDR3 bases read: TGTGCCAGCAGCTTATTACAGGGCTACGAG. It is translated as CASSLLQGYE. The whole CDR3 is CASSLLQGYEQYF. The entire variable domain, with the rest obtained from reference TRBV7-9 and TRBJ2-7, is as follows: DTGVSQNPRHKITKRGQNVTFRCDPISEHNRLYWYRQTLGQGPEFLTYFQNEAQLEKSRLLSDRFSAERPKGSFSTLEIQRTEQGDSAMYLCASSLLQGYEQYFGPGTRLTVT.

Note on this clone: The read finishes 3 residues shy of the CDR3 end, and the germline J gene is used to complete it. This sequence joins TRBV19 and TRBJ2-7, with D maybe TRBD1 (5 bases). CDR1 LNHDA and CDR2 SQIVND come from the germline V gene (reference sequence). The CDR3 consists of 14 residues. The germline V and J ends were trimmed by 4 bases and 2 bases, with 12 bases remaining between them. The sequenced part of the CDR3 DNA is TGTGCCAGTAGTACGACAGACCTGGCCTACGAG. Translation gives CASSTTDLAYE. The entire CDR3 protein reads CASSTTDLAYEQYF.

Concerning this clone: The read stops 3 residues short of the end of the CDR3; the missing end is completed from the germline J gene. The chain uses TRBV18 and TRBJ1-5; 7 bases match TRBD1. Germline V gene lookup returns CDR1 KGHSH and CDR2 LQKENI. With 3 bases clipped from V and 0 bases from J, the junction kept 2 bases outside the gene matches. This CDR3 contains 15 residues. The DNA read from the CDR3 is TGTGCCAGCTCACCGACAGGGAATAGCAATCAGCCC. Translated, it gives CASSPTGNSNQP. The complete CDR3 reads CASSPTGNSNQPQHF. The entire variable domain, with the rest obtained from reference TRBV18 and TRBJ1-5, is as follows: NAGVMQNPRHLVRRRGQEARLRCSPMKGHSHVYWYRQLPEEGLKFMVYLQKENIIDESGMPKERFSAEFPKEGPSILRIQQVVRGDSAAYFCASSPTGNSNQPQHFGDGTRLSIL.

The table lists this clone with many counts. The CDR3 end lies 3 residues beyond the end of the read and is filled in from the germline J gene. V is TRBV29-1 and J is TRBJ1-1; no firm D call. Per germline, CDR1 SQVTM and CDR2 ANQGSEA. The CDR3 is 13 amino acids. V shed 7 bases and J shed 1 base, with 13 bases lying between them. The CDR3 sequence: CSASLTGNTEAFF. Partial CDR3 DNA: TGCAGCGCCTCTTTGACGGGGAACACTGAA.

This clone was recorded at least ten times. The read finishes 3 residues shy of the CDR3 end, and the germline J gene is used to complete it. V and J are TRBV7-2 and TRBJ2-3; the match to TRBD1 covers 10 bases. CDR1 and CDR2 (germline): SGHTA, FQGNSA. This CDR3 has 14 amino acids. Incomplete CDR3 DNA: TGTGCCAGCAGCCGGGGGGGGACAGGGGTGACG. Its protein is CASSRGGTGVT. The entire CDR3 sequence reads CASSRGGTGVTQYF.

Details on this clone: Sequencing ends 3 residues short of the CDR3 end; the germline J gene provides the rest. The chain is built from TRBV7-6 and TRBJ1-4; D unclear. The V and J ends lost 5 bases and 8 bases respectively, with 15 bases between them. This CDR3 has 14 amino acids. CDR1 and CDR2 from the germline V gene are SGHVS and FNYEAQ. The sequenced part of the CDR3 DNA is TGTGCCAGCAGCGCCCTACAAGGGTTCGAAAAA. Its translation is CASSALQGFEK. The CDR3 in full is CASSALQGFEKLFF.

A few counts support this clone. The read terminates 3 residues before the CDR3 end, so the remaining end is supplied by the germline J gene. V and J are TRBV2 and TRBJ2-2; weak D call: TRBD2 (6 bases). The CDR3 is 14 amino acids. Trimming left V 7 bases short and J 6 bases short, with 15 bases between. The V gene's germline CDR1 is SNHLY and CDR2 FYNNEI. The chain's CDR3 is CASTQRRGSGELFF. The sequenced CDR3 bases are TGTGCCAGCACTCAAAGGAGGGGATCCGGGGAG.

CDR3: CASTLLQGSEQFF. The part of the CDR3 DNA that was read is TGCGCCAGCACGCTCCTACAGGGCAGTGAG. This chain connects TRBV5-1 to TRBJ2-1; possible D gene TRBD1, 6 bases. The observed sequence ends 3 residues before the CDR3 terminus, with the missing tail filled in from the germline J gene. V lost 6 bases and J lost 9, with 16 bases in between. The CDR3 spans 13 residues. Germline CDR1 reads SGHRS; CDR2 reads YFSETQ.

Note on this clone: The read stops 3 residues short of the end of the CDR3; the missing end is completed from the germline J gene. The chain uses TRBV7-2 and TRBJ1-2; no definite D call. This CDR3 region has 12 residues. Germline lookup yields CDR1 SGHTA and CDR2 FQGNSA. CDR3 DNA, as far as it was read: TGTGCCAGCAGCTTAGGACATCAGGGC. This codes for CASSLGHQG. The full CDR3 protein reads CASSLGHQGYTF.

In this sample, this clone turned up a few times. The read ends 3 residues shy of where the CDR3 ends; the end is completed using the germline J gene. The chain employs TRBV7-7 and TRBJ2-1; 12 bases are shared with TRBD2. V dropped 3 bases and J dropped 3; count of bases not matched to a gene: 0. The CDR3 is made up of 15 amino acids. The germline gives CDR1 SSHAT, CDR2 FNYEAQ (reference sequence). The sequenced CDR3 bases are TGTGCCAGCAGCTTGACTAGCGGGGGCTACAATGAG. Amino acids: CASSLTSGGYNE. The CDR3, in full, reads CASSLTSGGYNEQFF.

This clone was seen many times. The observed sequence ends 3 residues before the CDR3 terminus, with the missing tail filled in from the germline J gene. This chain uses TRBV29-1 with TRBJ1-5; a weak D match, TRBD1 (5 bases). Trimming cost V 4 bases and J 0 bases, with 13 bases left between them. This CDR3 comprises 15 residues. The germline V gene has CDR1 SQVTM and CDR2 ANQGSEA. CDR3 DNA, as far as it was read: TGCAGCGTTGTGTTGGTAGGGGATAGCAATCAGCCC. It translates to CSVVLVGDSNQP. The entire CDR3 protein reads CSVVLVGDSNQPQHF.

This clone was recorded at least ten times. The DNA ends 3 residues before the CDR3 does, and the rest of the CDR3 is filled in from the germline J gene. The V gene is TRBV10-3, the J gene TRBJ2-1; 8 bases match TRBD2. This CDR3 has 16 amino acids. V shed 6 bases, J shed 0 bases, and the junction held 7 bases outside the gene matches. Germline V gene data show CDR1 as ENHRY and CDR2 as SYGVKD. The CDR3 DNA, read in part, is TGTGCCATCAGAGCCGACAGCGGGAGCTCCTACAATGAG. Protein sequence: CAIRADSGSSYNE. The entire CDR3 reads CAIRADSGSSYNEQFF.

This clone was detected only a few times. The read gets to within 3 residues of the CDR3 end, and the germline J gene fills in the rest. The V gene is TRBV7-9, the J gene TRBJ2-1, with 7 nucleotides matching TRBD1. Germline V gene sequence: CDR1 SEHNR, CDR2 FQNEAQ (reference sequence). V lost 8 bases, J lost 7 bases, and 11 bases stayed unmatched. The CDR3 sequence is 14 residues long. CDR3 bases read: TGTGCCAGCGGCTCGACAGGGTTGAATAATGAG. Amino acid sequence: CASGSTGLNNE. The CDR3 reads in full as CASGSTGLNNEQFF.

This clone was seen at least ten times. Read coverage stops 3 residues before the CDR3 terminus; the germline J gene supplies the remainder. The V and J genes are TRBV20-1 and TRBJ2-1; D gene ambiguous. With 0 bases removed from V and 6 bases from J, the gap between germline ends came to 12 bases. The length of the CDR3 is 14 residues. The germline V gene encodes CDR1 DFQATT and CDR2 SNEGSKA (reference sequence). CDR3 DNA (partial): TGCAGTGCTAGAGATCGCAGACTGGGCAATGAG. Translation: CSARDRRLGNE. The entire CDR3 protein is CSARDRRLGNEQFF.

Concerning this clone: The CDR3 is cut off 3 residues early in the read; its end comes from the germline J gene. V gene TRBV18 combines with J gene TRBJ2-7; TRBD1 matches 9 bases. The CDR3 runs to 15 residues. V lost 5 bases to trimming and J lost 1 base; unmatched junction nucleotides: 6. The V gene's germline CDR1 is KGHSH and CDR2 LQKENI. CDR3 DNA, as far as it was read: TGTGCCAGCTCATTAGGGACAGGGAGATCCTACGAG. Its translation: CASSLGTGRSYE. The CDR3 in full is CASSLGTGRSYEQYF.

This clone was seen a few times. Read sequence stops 3 residues before the CDR3 end, and the germline J gene provides the missing end. V is TRBV19 and J is TRBJ2-4; a possible D gene is TRBD1 (7 bases). Germline CDR1 is LNHDA and CDR2 is SQIVND (reference sequence). The ends were cut back, 5 bases at V and 6 bases at J, with 17 bases in the middle. CDR3 length equals 15 residues. The CDR3 loop reads CASSAPNRGGNIQYF. CDR3 DNA, as far as it was read: TGTGCCAGTAGTGCCCCGAACAGGGGAGGAAACATT.

This clone was picked up many times. CDR3: CASSGRDSSHPYGYTF. The DNA read from the CDR3 is TGTGCCAGCAGTGGTCGGGACAGCTCCCATCCCTATGGC. This chain links TRBV2 with TRBJ1-2; 7 bases are a match to TRBD1. The read ends 3 residues shy of where the CDR3 ends; the end is completed using the germline J gene. This CDR3 is built from 16 residues. The V gene's germline CDR1 is SNHLY and CDR2 FYNNEI. V trimming: 4 bases; J trimming: 4 bases; junction bases outside the gene matches: 12.

This clone came up a few times. The read is 3 residues too short to cover the CDR3 end, so that end is filled in from the germline J gene. The J gene is TRBJ1-4, the V gene TRBV19; D perhaps matches TRBD1 (5 bases). CDR1 is LNHDA, CDR2 SQIVND, per germline (reference sequence). The V gene lost 4 bases and the J gene lost 2 bases, with 14 bases spanning the gap. This CDR3 spans 16 amino acids. CDR3 region: CASSRAGSSTNEKLFF. The sequenced part of the CDR3 DNA is TGTGCCAGTAGTAGGGCAGGGAGTTCCACTAATGAAAAA. The full variable domain, rest sourced from reference TRBV19 and TRBJ1-4, is DGGITQSPKYLFRKEGQNVTLSCEQNLNHDAMYWYRQDPGQGLRLIYYSQIVNDFQKGDIAEGYSVSREKKESFPLTVTSAQKNPTAFYLCASSRAGSSTNEKLFFGSGTQLSVL.

A word on this clone: The read comes to an end 3 residues before the CDR3 does, leaving the germline J gene to fill in the end. The chain combines TRBV7-2 with TRBJ1-2, with 7 positions matching TRBD1. The CDR3 runs to 13 residues. The V and J ends lost 5 bases and 4 bases, in that order; junction bases with no gene match: 4. CDR1 is SGHTA and CDR2 is FQGNSA in the germline V gene. CDR3 residues: CASSPGQAYGYTF. The part of the CDR3 DNA that was read is TGTGCCAGCAGCCCTGGACAGGCCTATGGC.

On this clone: The read terminates 3 residues before the CDR3 end, so the remaining end is supplied by the germline J gene. The chain has TRBV6-2 or TRBV6-3 and TRBJ1-5; 12 bases are shared with TRBD1. With 4 bases clipped from V and 5 bases from J, the junction kept 3 bases outside the gene matches. Germline CDR1 is MNHEY and CDR2 is SVGEGT. This CDR3 contains 15 residues. The CDR3 reads CASSSGQGAHQPQHF. CDR3 DNA, as far as it was read: TGTGCCAGCAGTTCGGGACAGGGGGCACATCAGCCC.

On this clone: The read is 3 residues too short to cover the CDR3 end, so that end is filled in from the germline J gene. The chain combines TRBV18 with TRBJ1-6; D might be TRBD1 (5 bases). The V and J ends lost 3 bases and 1 base respectively, with 19 bases between them. The CDR3 extends over 19 amino acids. Germline CDR1 reads KGHSH; CDR2 reads LQKENI. CDR3 bases read: TGTGCCAGCTCACCTTTCCAAACTCAACAGGATTCCTATAATTCACCC. This codes for CASSPFQTQQDSYNSP. The entire CDR3 reads CASSPFQTQQDSYNSPLHF.

This clone was picked up a small number of times. The read falls 3 residues short of the CDR3 end, and the missing part is taken from the germline J gene. The rearrangement uses TRBV7-9 and TRBJ1-3; D is unresolved. The length of the CDR3 is 11 residues. Germline loops: CDR1 SEHNR, CDR2 FQNEAQ (reference sequence). The V end lost 2 bases, the J end lost 7 bases, and 3 bases lay between the germline ends. The DNA read from the CDR3 is TGTGCCAGCAGCTTACGTAACACC. Translation gives CASSLRNT. The complete CDR3 sequence is CASSLRNTIYF.

Concerning this clone: The read stops 3 residues short of the end of the CDR3; the missing end is completed from the germline J gene. The chain combines TRBV7-2 with TRBJ2-7; 7 bases align to TRBD2. V lost 5 bases to trimming and J lost 3 bases; unmatched junction nucleotides: 7. The length of the CDR3 is 14 residues. Germline CDR1 and CDR2: SGHTA and FQGNSA. The sequenced CDR3 bases are TGTGCCAGCAGCATGTCTAGCGGAGGCTACGAG. Protein: CASSMSSGGYE. The entire CDR3 sequence reads CASSMSSGGYEQYF.